This is a list of T cell receptor beta chains from one sample in a study of blood T cell repertoires in COVID-19. Assay: immunoSEQ multiplex PCR; the TCRdb copy retains only in-frame clones and omits some. Seen here are some 250,000 clones, roughly 91% observed once, and the top ten hold roughly 9%. Material: PBMCs or T cells enriched from blood (not recorded which). The receptors were gathered from a man in his forties who had recovered from COVID-19. The CDR3 runs from the conserved cysteine through the conserved F or W. Fields, in order: J gene, V gene, clone size, D gene, CDR3 DNA, CDR3 protein. D genes are given only for firm matches. Size tells how often a clone was seen (once, few, many) or the class of an expanded clone, and some rows leave it out.

J: TRBJ1-2; V: TRBV7-9; size: .; D: .; DNA: TGTGCCAGCAGCTTAGATGAGGCCCATGAACTCTATGGCTACACCTTC; CDR3: CASSLDEAHELYGYTF
J: TRBJ2-7; V: TRBV5-4; size: once; D: TRBD2; DNA: TGTGCCAGCAGCTCGGGACTAGCGGGGATTTCCTACGAGCAGTACTTC; CDR3: CASSSGLAGISYEQYF
J: TRBJ1-2; V: TRBV7-9; size: .; D: .; DNA: TGTGCCAGCAGCTTAGTTGCGGTTGGTGGCTACACCTTC; CDR3: CASSLVAVGGYTF
J: TRBJ2-5; V: TRBV6-2/TRBV6-3; size: .; D: .; DNA: TGTGCCAGCAGTTACCACGGAGTTAGGGAGACCCAGTACTTC; CDR3: CASSYHGVRETQYF
J: TRBJ2-2; V: TRBV19; size: .; D: .; DNA: TGTGCCAGTAGTGCGTTCCCCGGGGAGCTGTTTTTT; CDR3: CASSAFPGELFF
J: TRBJ1-6; V: TRBV25-1; size: .; D: .; DNA: TGTGCCAGCAGTGGCGTTGTGGGGCGCCGCGGTTCACCCCTCCACTTT; CDR3: CASSGVVGRRGSPLHF
J: TRBJ2-1; V: TRBV29-1; size: .; D: .; DNA: TGCAGCACGATAGGGGGGGACTCCTACAATGAGCAGTTCTTC; CDR3: CSTIGGDSYNEQFF
J: TRBJ1-5; V: TRBV7-2; size: .; D: .; DNA: TGTGCCAGCAGCCCCCGGAGCAATCAGCCCCAGCATTTT; CDR3: CASSPRSNQPQHF
J: TRBJ2-1; V: TRBV14; size: .; D: TRBD2; DNA: TGTGCCAGCAGCCAGGGGACTAGCGGGGGTGAGCAGTTCTTC; CDR3: CASSQGTSGGEQFF
J: TRBJ1-1; V: TRBV11-3; size: .; D: .; DNA: TGTGCCAGCAGCCCCGGGTATGGAGCTTTCTTT; CDR3: CASSPGYGAFF
J: TRBJ2-1; V: TRBV10-1; size: .; D: .; DNA: TGCGCCAGCAGTGAAGGGGGCTCCTACAATGAGCAGTTCTTC; CDR3: CASSEGGSYNEQFF
J: TRBJ2-5; V: TRBV19; size: once; D: .; DNA: TGTGCCAGTAGTACAGGGGCGGAGACCCAGTACTTC; CDR3: CASSTGAETQYF
J: TRBJ1-2; V: TRBV5-1; size: .; D: .; DNA: TGCGCCAGCAGCCCCTTCGGGGGGGACTATGGCTACACCTTC; CDR3: CASSPFGGDYGYTF
J: TRBJ2-7; V: TRBV11-2; size: .; D: TRBD1; DNA: TGTGCCAGCAGCTTAGAAAGGGGGACAGTCTACGAGCAGTACTTC; CDR3: CASSLERGTVYEQYF
J: TRBJ1-2; V: TRBV28; size: .; D: .; DNA: TGTGCCAGCAGCCTAAAGGACGGGGTCCCTCATGGCTACACCTTC; CDR3: CASSLKDGVPHGYTF
J: TRBJ2-1; V: TRBV5-4; size: .; D: TRBD2; DNA: TGTGCCAGCAGCTTGGGACTAGCGGGAGGAATGGATGAGCAGTTCTTC; CDR3: CASSLGLAGGMDEQFF
J: TRBJ1-5; V: TRBV19; size: .; D: .; DNA: TGTGCCAGTAGTATAGGTCCGTATAGCAATCAGCCCCAGCATTTT; CDR3: CASSIGPYSNQPQHF
J: TRBJ1-4; V: TRBV7-6; size: .; D: TRBD1; DNA: TGTGCCAGCAGCTTAGCCCGGACAGGTGGGGGGGAAAAACTGTTTTTT; CDR3: CASSLARTGGGEKLFF
J: TRBJ1-6; V: TRBV6-1; size: .; D: .; DNA: TGTGCCAGCAGTGAAGCGCGGCAGACTAATTCACCCCTCCACTTT; CDR3: CASSEARQTNSPLHF
J: TRBJ1-2; V: TRBV19; size: .; D: .; DNA: TGTGCCAGTAGTATAGATTGGACAGATACTAACTATGGCTACACCTTC; CDR3: CASSIDWTDTNYGYTF
J: TRBJ2-5; V: TRBV2; size: .; D: .; DNA: TGTGCCAGCAGACCTGGTGGAGAACAAGAGACCCAGTACTTC; CDR3: CASRPGGEQETQYF
J: TRBJ1-1; V: TRBV5-1; size: .; D: TRBD1; DNA: TGCGCCAGCAGCTTAGGGGGACAGGGAGGCACTGAAGCTTTCTTT; CDR3: CASSLGGQGGTEAFF
J: TRBJ1-1; V: TRBV4-1; size: .; D: .; DNA: TGCGCCAGCAGCCAAGTCCCACTTGGTACTGAAGCTTTCTTT; CDR3: CASSQVPLGTEAFF
J: TRBJ2-3; V: TRBV4-3; size: .; D: TRBD2; DNA: TGCGCCAGCAGCCAAGTAGTTTCGACTAGCGGGACGGGAGCCACAGATACGCAGTATTTT; CDR3: CASSQVVSTSGTGATDTQYF
J: TRBJ1-1; V: TRBV7-3; size: .; D: .; DNA: TGTGCCAGCAGCGCTACAGGGAACACTGAAGCTTTCTTT; CDR3: CASSATGNTEAFF
J: TRBJ2-7; V: TRBV7-8; size: .; D: .; DNA: TGTGCCAGCAGCTTAGAGGGGGGGCTCGAGCAGTACTTC; CDR3: CASSLEGGLEQYF
J: TRBJ2-5; V: TRBV4-3; size: .; D: TRBD2; DNA: TGCGCCAGCAGCCAGAATCCGGGACTAGCGGAGACCCAGTACTTC; CDR3: CASSQNPGLAETQYF
J: TRBJ2-7; V: TRBV30; size: .; D: .; DNA: TGTGCCTTAGGCATCGGAGGGAGTTACGAGCAGTACTTC; CDR3: CALGIGGSYEQYF
J: TRBJ1-1; V: TRBV5-4; size: few; D: TRBD1; DNA: TGTGCCAGCAGCTCCGGGACAGGGGTACTCACTGAAGCTTTCTTT; CDR3: CASSSGTGVLTEAFF
J: TRBJ1-4; V: TRBV18; size: .; D: .; DNA: TGTGCCAGCTCACCACCGGGGGGGAAGGCAACTAATGAAAAACTGTTTTTT; CDR3: CASSPPGGKATNEKLFF
J: TRBJ1-5; V: TRBV18; size: .; D: .; DNA: TGTGCCAGCTCACCAGCAGGGGCCAATCAGCCCCAGCATTTT; CDR3: CASSPAGANQPQHF
J: TRBJ1-5; V: TRBV12-3/TRBV12-4; size: .; D: .; DNA: TGTGCCAGCAGTTCCTATAGCAATCAGCCCCAGCATTTT; CDR3: CASSSYSNQPQHF
J: TRBJ1-2; V: TRBV6-5; size: .; D: .; DNA: TGTGCCAGCGGCGGGGGGCGAGGCTACACCTTC; CDR3: CASGGGRGYTF
J: TRBJ1-2; V: TRBV7-2; size: .; D: .; DNA: TGTGCCAGCCCGATTAACGACAGACAACCTAACTATGGCTACACCTTC; CDR3: CASPINDRQPNYGYTF
J: TRBJ2-5; V: TRBV5-1; size: once; D: TRBD2; DNA: TGCGCCAGCAGCTTGAAGTTTAGCGGGACTGAGACCCAGTACTTC; CDR3: CASSLKFSGTETQYF
J: TRBJ1-5; V: TRBV7-3; size: .; D: .; DNA: TGTGCCAGCAGCTCCGGAGGATTTGGCCAGCCCCAGCATTTT; CDR3: CASSSGGFGQPQHF
J: TRBJ2-3; V: TRBV14; size: .; D: TRBD1; DNA: TGTGCCAGCAGCCGCAGGGACAGGGATACGATCCCAGATACGCAGTATTTT; CDR3: CASSRRDRDTIPDTQYF
J: TRBJ1-4; V: TRBV29-1; size: .; D: .; DNA: TGCAGCGTTGGAGGGGAAAAACTGTTTTTT; CDR3: CSVGGEKLFF
J: TRBJ2-7; V: TRBV6-5; size: .; D: .; DNA: TGTGCCAGCAGTTACTCGAGTAGAAACGTCTACGAGCAGTACTTC; CDR3: CASSYSSRNVYEQYF
J: TRBJ1-2; V: TRBV7-8; size: .; D: TRBD1; DNA: TGTGCCAGCAGCTTAGTCTCAGGGGGTGACTATGGCTACACCTTC; CDR3: CASSLVSGGDYGYTF
J: TRBJ2-1; V: TRBV7-9; size: .; D: .; DNA: TGTGCCAGCAGCGACCAGGGATCTTGGGGCACCAATGAGCAGTTCTTC; CDR3: CASSDQGSWGTNEQFF
J: TRBJ1-6; V: TRBV7-9; size: .; D: .; DNA: TGTGCCAGCAGCCAGGACAGTAGAATTCCCCCCCTCCACTTT; CDR3: CASSQDSRIPPLHF
J: TRBJ2-7; V: TRBV6-5; size: .; D: .; DNA: TGTGCCAGCGCACAGGTTTTGGGCTACGAGCAGTACTTC; CDR3: CASAQVLGYEQYF
J: TRBJ2-2; V: TRBV25-1; size: .; D: .; DNA: TGTGCCAGCAGTGGCCCTGGAGGACGACTATCGAACACCGGGGAGCTGTTTTTT; CDR3: CASSGPGGRLSNTGELFF
J: TRBJ2-5; V: TRBV7-2; size: .; D: .; DNA: TGTGCCAGCAAACTAGGGTCCCAAGAGACCCAGTACTTC; CDR3: CASKLGSQETQYF